Below are 14 T cell receptor beta chains sequenced from a single sample in a study of Graves' ophthalmopathy and Graves' hyperthyroidism. Using RNA transcripts, the TCR beta CDR3 regions were amplified. HTBI primers were employed in first-round RT-PCR, then a second-round multiplex PCR followed. TCRdb fed the multiplex PCR reads into MiXCR, producing one record per CDR3 protein. The repertoire consists of 680,000 or so distinct CDR3 sequences, with 20% to 25% occurring once and the leading ten covering approximately 6.5%. Sequenced input: peripheral blood. These receptors were taken from a woman between 18 and 30 years old with stable Graves' hyperthyroidism. Some clones in this sample may be carry-over from other donors' samples.

This clonotype was recorded many times. The rearrangement uses TRBV7-8 and TRBJ2-2; TRBD2 agrees at 10 bases. Germline V gene data show CDR1 as SGHVS and CDR2 as FQNEAQ. The CDR3 runs to 17 residues. The ends lost 5 bases at V and 7 bases at J; junction bases unmatched: 13. The CDR3 DNA is TGTGCCAGCAGCGCCCAGAGCGGGAGGGCCAGTAGCGGGGAGCTGTTTTTT. Amino acid sequence: CASSAQSGRASSGELFF.

This clonotype has more than one count but fewer than ten. The chain joins TRBV20-1 to TRBJ2-4, with 11 bases aligning to TRBD2. The CDR3 is 16 residues long. V was clipped by 6 bases and J by 8 bases; unmatched bases: 15. Germline V gives CDR1 DFQATT, CDR2 SNEGSKA (reference sequence). CDR3 region: CSATGLAGSLWDIQYF. CDR3 sequence (DNA): TGCAGTGCCACTGGACTAGCGGGCAGCTTATGGGACATTCAGTACTTC.

At least ten counts were recorded for this clonotype. The DNA for the CDR3 is TGTGCCAGCAGTTTATGGGGGTTTAACTATGGCTACACCTTC. Protein: CASSLWGFNYGYTF. The V gene is TRBV12-3 or TRBV12-4, the J gene TRBJ1-2; a possible D gene is TRBD1 (5 bases). V dropped 2 bases and J dropped 1 base, with 8 bases sitting between them. This CDR3 region has 14 residues.

In this sample, this clonotype turned up many times. This chain joins TRBV12-3 or TRBV12-4 and TRBJ2-2; 7 bases are a match to TRBD1. CDR3 length: 18 amino acids. V shed 6 bases and J 1 base; nucleotides not matched to a gene: 14. CDR3 nucleotide sequence: TGTGCCAGCAGAACTACTGAATTGGGACAGAGGAACACCGGGGAGCTGTTTTTT. This translates into CASRTTELGQRNTGELFF.

This clonotype has ten or more counts. The rearrangement joins TRBV6-5 to TRBJ1-2, with D uncertain. Germline CDR1 MNHEY, CDR2 SVGAGI. There are 11 residues in the CDR3. V shed 5 bases and J shed 8 bases, with 9 bases lying between them. The CDR3 DNA reads TGTGCCAGCAGTCCTGGGGTAGGCTACACCTTC. Its protein product is CASSPGVGYTF.

This clonotype was picked up a small number of times. The junction differs from germline at one of its ends, possibly a read error. CDR3 amino acids: CAISPRDLEETQYF. DNA of the CDR3: TGTGCCATCAGTCCCCGGGACCTTGAAGAGACCCAGTACTTC. The J gene is TRBJ2-5, the V gene TRBV6-2 or TRBV6-3, with D possibly being TRBD1 or TRBD2 (5 bases each). This CDR3 has 14 amino acids. The germline V gene has CDR1 MNHEY and CDR2 SVGEGT.

The chain joins TRBV11-2 to TRBJ2-7, with 7 bases identical to TRBD1. Losses at the gene ends were 3 bases for V and 6 bases for J; bases not matched to a gene: 11. The CDR3 has 15 amino acids. Germline V gives CDR1 SGHAT, CDR2 FQNNGV. The CDR3 sequence: CASSLLTGRASEQYF. CDR3 in DNA: TGTGCCAGCAGCTTGTTGACAGGGCGGGCTAGCGAGCAGTACTTC. The full variable domain, rest sourced from reference TRBV11-2 and TRBJ2-7, is EAGVAQSPRYKIIEKRQSVAFWCNPISGHATLYWYQQILGQGPKLLIQFQNNGVVDDSQLPKDRFSAERLKGVDSTLKIQPAKLEDSAVYLCASSLLTGRASEQYFGPGTRLTVT.

This clonotype was counted a single time. Given the absence of the conserved phenylalanine or tryptophan at the CDR3 end, a read error is likely. No DNA is shown, since the ends of the CDR3 on it are uncertain; the CDR3 is the one TCRdb lists. CDR3 region: CSAKVPPGANVMTV. V gene TRBV20-1 combines with J gene TRBJ2-6; the table names TRBD1, a call not compared with the DNA. The CDR3 is 14 residues long, counting both termini. CDR1 is DFQATT, CDR2 SNEGSKA, per germline (reference sequence).

This clonotype was seen ten or more times. The chain carries TRBV10-3 and TRBJ2-7; 7 bases match TRBD1. CDR3 length: 14 residues. The germline V gene has CDR1 ENHRY and CDR2 SYGVKD. The V gene end was trimmed by 11 bases and the J gene end by 0 bases; junction bases not matched to a gene: 10. The CDR3 coding sequence is TGTGCCCCGGGAACGGACAGGAGCTCCTACGAGCAGTACTTC. Translating gives CAPGTDRSSYEQYF.

A word on this clonotype: This sequence may be a read error, since a much larger clone differs from it by one base. The chain employs TRBV12-5 and TRBJ2-2; 8 nucleotides agree with TRBD2. This CDR3 has 15 residues. Germline V gives CDR1 LGHNT, CDR2 FRNRAP. In DNA form, the CDR3 reads TGTGCTAGTGGTCTCGGGGGGGTGAACACCGGGGAGCTGTGTTTT. Translating gives CASGLGGVNTGELCF. Full variable domain (rest looked up from reference TRBV12-5 and TRBJ2-2): DARVTQTPRHKVTEMGQEVTMRCQPILGHNTVFWYRQTMMQGLELLAYFRNRAPLDDSGMPKDRFSAEMPDATLATLKIQPSEPRDSAVYFCASGLGGVNTGELCFGEGSRLTVL.

This clonotype was observed many times. The rearrangement joins TRBV12-3 or TRBV12-4 to TRBJ1-2; TRBD1 is a possible D gene (5 bases). The CDR3 has 16 residues. The V gene lost 7 bases and the J gene lost 7 bases, with 25 bases spanning the gap. CDR3 region: CASIKDGGLVSSGYTF. The CDR3, as DNA: TGTGCCAGCATTAAAGACGGGGGTTTAGTCTCCTCTGGCTACACCTTC.

This clonotype was recorded a few times. This sequence joins TRBV30 and TRBJ1-2; TRBD1 aligns across 8 bases. CDR1 and CDR2 from the germline V gene are GTSNPN and SVGIG (reference sequence). This CDR3 spans 12 amino acids. The ends lost 4 bases at V and 7 bases at J; junction bases unmatched: 5. The CDR3 coding sequence is TGTGCCTGGACAGGGGGCGGCTCTGGCTACACCTTC. It codes for CAWTGGGSGYTF.

The V call is TRBV27, the J call TRBJ2-7; 8 bases match TRBD2. CDR1 and CDR2 from the germline V gene are MNHEY and SMNVEV (reference sequence). The CDR3 totals 14 residues. The V and J ends lost 2 bases and 5 bases, in that order; junction bases with no gene match: 5. CDR3 residues: CASSLERGSHEQYF. The CDR3 bases are TGTGCCAGCAGTTTAGAGCGGGGGTCCCACGAGCAGTACTTC.

This clonotype was picked up a small number of times. The chain uses TRBV28 and TRBJ2-7; 8 positions match TRBD1. Looked up from germline, CDR1 is MDHEN and CDR2 is SYDVKM. J was trimmed by 4 bases and V by 6 bases; bases with no gene match: 5. This CDR3 comprises 13 residues. CDR3 residues: CASRDTGGYEQYF. The DNA for the CDR3 is TGTGCCAGCAGGGACACAGGGGGGTACGAGCAGTACTTC.